The 9 T cell receptor beta chains below all came from one sample that was sequenced in a study of glioma-infiltrating T cells after dendritic cell vaccination. Measured with immunoSEQ multiplex PCR; TCRdb has only the in-frame clones, and not every one. This table has roughly 52,000 clones, 65% to 90% appearing once. Sample: blood, taken before dendritic cell vaccination. The receptors come from a human donor with glioblastoma.

This clone was found a few times. The gene calls are TRBV7-9 and TRBJ2-4; 7 bases are a match to TRBD2. V was pared by 6 bases and J by 5 bases, with 4 bases of the junction left unmatched. Germline values: CDR1 SEHNR, CDR2 FQNEAQ (reference sequence). CDR3 length: 13 residues. The CDR3 bases are TGTGCCAGCAGACTAGCGTCCCAAAACATTCAGTACTTC. This codes for CASRLASQNIQYF.

The genes are TRBV25-1 and TRBJ2-7; 7 bases match TRBD1. Germline loops: CDR1 MGHDK, CDR2 SYGVNS. The CDR3 loop spans 14 amino acids. Unmatched junction bases numbered 5, after V lost 1 base and J lost 5 bases. The CDR3 reads CASSESARGHEQYF. The CDR3 bases are TGTGCCAGCAGTGAATCAGCGAGGGGGCACGAGCAGTACTTC.

J is TRBJ2-1 and V is TRBV7-3; D gene uncertain. Per the germline V gene, CDR1 is SGHTA and CDR2 is FQGTGA. With 0 bases removed from V and 8 bases from J, the gap between germline ends came to 8 bases. This CDR3 comprises 13 residues. The CDR3 nucleotides are TGTGCCAGCAGCTTAACGCGGTACGATGAGCAGTTCTTC. Amino acid sequence: CASSLTRYDEQFF.

The rearrangement links TRBV7-9 to TRBJ2-1; 9 bases agree with TRBD1. Germline CDR1 and CDR2: SEHNR and FQNEAQ (reference sequence). Unmatched junction bases numbered 12, after V lost 2 bases and J lost 10 bases. This CDR3 comprises 16 residues. Here the CDR3 reads CASSLQRPGQGSEQFF. The CDR3 DNA reads TGTGCCAGCAGCTTACAAAGGCCGGGACAGGGCTCGGAGCAGTTCTTC.

The genes are TRBV6-6 and TRBJ2-6; 7 bases line up with TRBD2. V lost 10 bases and J lost 3; bases outside the gene matches: 6. This CDR3 spans 14 amino acids. Germline CDR1 and CDR2: MNHNY and SVGAGI (reference sequence). The CDR3 DNA is TGTGCCACCTGGGGGGGGAGTGGGGCCAACGTCCTGACTTTC. Protein sequence: CATWGGSGANVLTF.

This clone was found once. The V call is TRBV5-1, the J call TRBJ1-1; 7 bases agree with TRBD1. The CDR3 has 18 amino acids. Trimming removed 1 base from V and 1 base from J; junction bases left unmatched: 13. Germline CDR1 is SGHRS and CDR2 is YFSETQ. CDR3 sequence (DNA): TGCGCCAGCAGCTTGCGGCGACTCAGGGGGTGGACGAACACTGAAGCTTTCTTT. The encoded protein is CASSLRRLRGWTNTEAFF.

This chain links TRBV7-2 with TRBJ2-2, with unresolved D. The V gene's germline CDR1 is SGHTA and CDR2 FQGNSA. This CDR3 contains 17 residues. Trimming pared 0 bases from V and 5 bases from J, leaving 16 bases between. The CDR3: CASSLASRRRLTGELFF. CDR3 DNA sequence: TGTGCCAGCAGCTTAGCTTCGAGGCGCCGATTGACCGGGGAGCTGTTTTTT.

This chain joins TRBV18 and TRBJ2-7; 7 bases are shared with TRBD1. Trimming took 5 bases from V and 2 from J; bases not matched to a gene: 6. CDR3 length: 14 residues. Looked up from germline, CDR1 is KGHSH and CDR2 is LQKENI. CDR3 bases: TGTGCCAGCTCAGGAACAGGGGTTACCTACGAGCAGTACTTC. Its translation: CASSGTGVTYEQYF.

The chain couples TRBV19 to TRBJ2-3; 7 positions match TRBD2. CDR1 and CDR2 (germline): LNHDA, SQIVND (reference sequence). The CDR3 loop spans 15 amino acids. With 3 bases clipped from V and 8 bases from J, the junction kept 11 bases outside the gene matches. The DNA of the CDR3 is TGTGCCAGTAGTATTTCGGGGGGTGGCGGAGGTACGCAGTATTTT. Encoded protein: CASSISGGGGGTQYF.